The source of this T cell receptor beta chain is a study of T cells expressing NK-cell markers. Study information: All TCR beta repertoires analysed originated from sorted CD3+CD56+NKG2C+, CD3+CD56+NKG2C- and CD3+CD56-NKG2C+ T cells. Study conclusions and caveats: NKG2C+ dominant clonotype frequencies in six donors were about 1.0-7.0% of CD8+ T cells. Also leading the CD3+CD56-NKG2C+ fraction in a few donors were these clonotypes.

Regarding this clonotype: Its antigen is unknown.

It was by 5'RACE template switching with UMIs that TCR beta cDNA was made. From its re-call of the 5' RACE reads, TCRdb lists each CDR3 protein once, without DNA. The sample has 300,000 to 450,000 distinct CDR3 sequences. Sample: blood T cells: a sorted CD56 or NKG2C T cell subset, CD4+ or CD8+ T cells, or bulk PBMC T cells (not recorded which). The source of this sequence is a man aged 18-75 years in good health.

The CDR3 loop is CASSPGYTSEAFF. The V call is TRBV7-6, the J call TRBJ1-1. The CDR3 is 13 amino acids. The germline V gene has CDR1 SGHVS and CDR2 FNYEAQ. The full variable domain, rest sourced from reference TRBV7-6 and TRBJ1-1, is GAGVSQSPRYKVTKRGQDVALRCDPISGHVSLYWYRQALGQGPEFLTYFNYEAQQDKSGLPNDRFSAERPEGSISTLTIQRTEQRDSAMYRCASSPGYTSEAFFGQGTRLTVV.